This TCR beta chain comes out of a study of T cells after yellow fever vaccination. About the study: SMART-Seq v4 Ultra Low Input prepared the low-cell-number fractions.

Germline V gives CDR1 MNHNS, CDR2 SASEGT. This CDR3 spans 14 amino acids. Trimming pared 4 bases from V and 8 bases from J, leaving 15 bases between. This clonotype has at least ten counts. One entry per CDR3 protein, called by TCRdb with MiXCR from the 5' RACE reads. This sample yields approximately 180,000 distinct CDR3 sequences, of which approximately 6.2% are seen a single time; about 2.8% belongs to the top ten. The receptor comes from a man aged 18 to 30 who received the YFV17D yellow fever vaccine. The source was CD4+ T cells sorted from PBMCs, collected on the day of the first yellow fever vaccination. This chain uses TRBV6-1 with TRBJ2-4; possible D gene TRBD1, 6 bases. CDR3: CASSALQGSYIQYF. The DNA for the CDR3 is TGTGCCAGCAGTGCCTTACAGGGCTCCTACATTCAGTACTTC.